A selection of T cell receptor beta chains follows, all from one sample in a study of T cell responses to AZD1222 COVID-19 vaccine. This table comes from immunoSEQ multiplex PCR, and its TCRdb copy is limited to in-frame clones, with some not included. The data hold under 120,000 clones, with about 85% observed a single time. The specimen comprised peripheral blood, sampled 28 days after the second AZD1222 dose. The origin of the receptors is an adult who received the AZD1222 COVID-19 vaccine. Both conserved end residues are part of each CDR3. D genes are given only for firm matches.

j_call d_call v_call cdr3_nt cdr3_aa
TRBJ2-7 TRBD2 TRBV7-9 TGTGCCAGCAGCTTCAGCGGGAGCTCCTACGAGCAGTACTTC CASSFSGSSYEQYF
TRBJ1-2 NA TRBV28 TGTGCCAGCAGTTTCAACAGGGCTAACTATGGCTACACCTTC CASSFNRANYGYTF
TRBJ1-3 NA TRBV5-1 TGCGCCAGCAGCTTGGAAGGGAGGTTGGACACCATATATTTT CASSLEGRLDTIYF
TRBJ2-5 NA TRBV18 TGTGCCAGCTCACCAATATATCGCGTAAGGACGGCTGACCGAGAGACCCAGTACTTC CASSPIYRVRTADRETQYF
TRBJ2-2 NA TRBV19 TGTGCCAGTAGTAGGCTCCGGGACGGTTACACCGGGGAGCTGTTTTTT CASSRLRDGYTGELFF
TRBJ1-6 NA TRBV18 TGTGCCAGCTCACAAAACACAGGGAATTCACCCCTCCACTTT CASSQNTGNSPLHF
TRBJ2-1 TRBD2 TRBV4-3 TGCGCCAGCAGCCTTTACCATGGTAGCGGGACGTTTCCCTACAATGAGCAGTTCTTC CASSLYHGSGTFPYNEQFF
TRBJ1-1 NA TRBV10-3 TGTGCCATCAGTGGAGGCCCCAACACTGAAGCTTTCTTT CAISGGPNTEAFF
TRBJ1-2 TRBD1 TRBV27 TGTGCCAGCAGTCCTGGGGGAGTCGGACAGGGAAGGTATGGCTACACCTTC CASSPGGVGQGRYGYTF
TRBJ2-7 TRBD1 TRBV13 TGTGCCAGCAGCTACGGACAGGTCAACTACGAGCAGTACTTC CASSYGQVNYEQYF
TRBJ2-7 NA TRBV11-1 TGTGCCAGCAGCTTAGTGACCAGGAGGAACGAGCAGTACTTC CASSLVTRRNEQYF
TRBJ1-1 NA TRBV28 TGTGCCAGCAGGCAAGAAGTAGGCCAGGGGAACACTGAAGCTTTCTTT CASRQEVGQGNTEAFF
TRBJ1-5 TRBD1 TRBV28 TGTGCCAGCAGTTTGTGGACAGGGTCCGGGTATCAGCCCCAGCATTTT CASSLWTGSGYQPQHF
TRBJ1-5 NA TRBV19 TGTGCCAGTAGTAGCGGACAGAATAGCAATCAGCCCCAGCATTTT CASSSGQNSNQPQHF